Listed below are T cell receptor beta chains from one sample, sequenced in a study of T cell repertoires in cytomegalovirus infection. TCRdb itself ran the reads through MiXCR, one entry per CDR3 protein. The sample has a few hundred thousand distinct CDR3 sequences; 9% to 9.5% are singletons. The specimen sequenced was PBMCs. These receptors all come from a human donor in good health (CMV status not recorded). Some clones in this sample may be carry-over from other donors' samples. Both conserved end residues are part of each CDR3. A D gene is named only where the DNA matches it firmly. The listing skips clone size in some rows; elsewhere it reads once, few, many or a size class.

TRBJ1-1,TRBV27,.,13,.,CASSLSYGTEAFF,TGTGCCAGCAGTTTATCCTATGGGACTGAAGCTTTCTTT
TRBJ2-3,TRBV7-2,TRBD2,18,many,CASSPAGGRKFSTDTQYF,TGTGCCAGCAGCCCCGCGGGGGGGCGGAAGTTCTCCACAGATACGCAGTATTTT
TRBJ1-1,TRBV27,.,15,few,CASSKRGFAYTEAFF,TGTGCCAGCAGTAAAAGGGGGTTCGCGTACACTGAAGCTTTCTTT
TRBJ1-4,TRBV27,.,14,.,CASSLSRGWEKLFF,TGTGCCAGCAGTTTAAGCAGGGGTTGGGAAAAACTGTTTTTT
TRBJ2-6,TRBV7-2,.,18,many,CASSLRDRGLSGANVLTF,TGTGCCAGCAGCTTAAGAGACAGAGGTCTCTCTGGGGCCAACGTCCTGACTTTC
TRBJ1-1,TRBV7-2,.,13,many,CASSLLQTGGAFF,TGTGCCAGCAGCTTACTACAAACGGGAGGAGCTTTCTTT
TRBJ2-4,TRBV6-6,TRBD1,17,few,CASSRGQGSATKNIQYF,TGTGCCAGCAGTCGGGGACAGGGGAGTGCGACCAAAAACATTCAGTACTTC
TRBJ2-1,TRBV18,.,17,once,CASSLQDPRSSYNEQFF,TGTGCCAGCTCACTGCAGGACCCGAGGAGCTCCTACAATGAGCAGTTCTTC
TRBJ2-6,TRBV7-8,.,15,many,CASSGRISGANVLTF,TGTGCCAGCAGCGGGCGGATCTCTGGGGCCAACGTCCTGACTTTC
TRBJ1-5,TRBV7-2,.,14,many,CASSSEGGNQPQHF,TGTGCCAGCAGTTCCGAGGGGGGCAATCAGCCCCAGCATTTT
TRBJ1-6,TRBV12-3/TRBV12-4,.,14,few,CASSPHRSGSPLHF,TGTGCCAGCAGTCCCCACCGTTCAGGCTCACCCCTCCACTTT
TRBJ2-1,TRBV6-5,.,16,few,CASSYSVGRGGHEQFF,TGTGCCAGCAGTTACTCGGTTGGACGAGGGGGGCATGAGCAGTTCTTC
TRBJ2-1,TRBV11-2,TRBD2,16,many,CASSTISGGSYNEQFF,TGTGCCAGCAGCACCATCTCGGGGGGTTCCTACAATGAGCAGTTCTTC
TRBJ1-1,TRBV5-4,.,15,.,CASSSQAGVGTEAFF,TGTGCCAGCAGCTCACAGGCGGGAGTCGGCACTGAAGCTTTCTTT
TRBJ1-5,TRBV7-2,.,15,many,CASSQSQMTNQPQHF,TGTGCCAGCAGCCAGAGTCAAATGACCAATCAGCCCCAGCATTTT
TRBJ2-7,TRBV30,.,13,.,CAWSPLASYQQYF,TGTGCCTGGAGCCCGCTGGCTAGCTACCAGCAGTACTTC
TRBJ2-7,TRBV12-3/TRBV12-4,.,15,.,CASSVGGGPSYEQYF,TGTGCCAGCAGTGTAGGGGGGGGCCCCTCCTACGAGCAGTACTTC